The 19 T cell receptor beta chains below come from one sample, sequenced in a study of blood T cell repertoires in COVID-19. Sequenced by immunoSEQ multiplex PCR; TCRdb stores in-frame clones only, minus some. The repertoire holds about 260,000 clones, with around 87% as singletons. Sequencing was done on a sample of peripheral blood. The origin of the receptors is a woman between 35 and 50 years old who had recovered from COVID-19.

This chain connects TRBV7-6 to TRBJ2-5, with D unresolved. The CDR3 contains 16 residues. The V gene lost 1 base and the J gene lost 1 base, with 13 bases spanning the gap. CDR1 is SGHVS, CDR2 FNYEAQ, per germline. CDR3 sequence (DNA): TGTGCCAGCAGCTTAGACCGCCACGAGAGCCAAGAGACCCAGTACTTC. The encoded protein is CASSLDRHESQETQYF. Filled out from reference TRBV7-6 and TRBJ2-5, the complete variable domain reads GAGVSQSPRYKVTKRGQDVALRCDPISGHVSLYWYRQALGQGPEFLTYFNYEAQQDKSGLPNDRFSAERPEGSISTLTIQRTEQRDSAMYRCASSLDRHESQETQYFGPGTRLLVL.

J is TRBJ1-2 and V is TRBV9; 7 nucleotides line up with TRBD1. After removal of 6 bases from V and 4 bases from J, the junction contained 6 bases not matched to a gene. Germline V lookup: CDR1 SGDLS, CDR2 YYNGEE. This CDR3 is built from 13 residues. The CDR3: CASTQGESYGYTF. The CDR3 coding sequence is TGTGCCAGCACCCAGGGGGAGAGCTATGGCTACACCTTC.

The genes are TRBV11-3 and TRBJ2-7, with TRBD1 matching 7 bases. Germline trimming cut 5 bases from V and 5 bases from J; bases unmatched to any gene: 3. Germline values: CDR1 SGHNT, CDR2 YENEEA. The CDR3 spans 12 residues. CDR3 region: CASSRDRDEQYF. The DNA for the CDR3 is TGTGCCAGCAGCCGAGACAGGGACGAGCAGTACTTC.

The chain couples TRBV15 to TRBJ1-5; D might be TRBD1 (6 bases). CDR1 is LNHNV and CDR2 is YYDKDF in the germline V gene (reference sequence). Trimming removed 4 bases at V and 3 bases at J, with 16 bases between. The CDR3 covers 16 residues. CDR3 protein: CATSKGQLSINQPQHF. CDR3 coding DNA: TGTGCCACCAGCAAAGGACAGCTCTCCATCAATCAGCCCCAGCATTTT. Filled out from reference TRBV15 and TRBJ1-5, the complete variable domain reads DAMVIQNPRYQVTQFGKPVTLSCSQTLNHNVMYWYQQKSSQAPKLLFHYYDKDFNNEADTPDNFQSRRPNTSFCFLDIRSPGLGDTAMYLCATSKGQLSINQPQHFGDGTRLSIL.

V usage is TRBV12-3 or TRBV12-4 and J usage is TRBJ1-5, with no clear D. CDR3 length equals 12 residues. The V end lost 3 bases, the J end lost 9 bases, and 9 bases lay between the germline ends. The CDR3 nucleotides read TGTGCCAGCAGTTTGGCGGTTCCGCCCCAGCATTTT. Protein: CASSLAVPPQHF.

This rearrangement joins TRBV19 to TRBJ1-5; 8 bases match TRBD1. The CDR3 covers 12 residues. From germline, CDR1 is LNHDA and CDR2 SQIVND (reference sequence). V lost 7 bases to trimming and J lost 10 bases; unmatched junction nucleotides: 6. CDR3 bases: TGTGCCAGTACCCGGGGACAGGCTCCCCAGCATTTT. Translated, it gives CASTRGQAPQHF.

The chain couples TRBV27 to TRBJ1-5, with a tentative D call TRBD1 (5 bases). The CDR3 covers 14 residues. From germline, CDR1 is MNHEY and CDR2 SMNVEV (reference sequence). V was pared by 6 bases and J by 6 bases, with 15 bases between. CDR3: CASSRAGGGQPQHF. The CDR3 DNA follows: TGTGCCAGCAGCCGTGCCGGGGGGGGTCAGCCCCAGCATTTT.

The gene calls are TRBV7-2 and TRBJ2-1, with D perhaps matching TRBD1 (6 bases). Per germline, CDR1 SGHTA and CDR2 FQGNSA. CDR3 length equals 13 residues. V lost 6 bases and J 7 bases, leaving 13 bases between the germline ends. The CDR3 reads CASRSQQGNEQFF. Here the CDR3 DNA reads TGTGCCAGCAGATCTCAACAGGGTAATGAGCAGTTCTTC. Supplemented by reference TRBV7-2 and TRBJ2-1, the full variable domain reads GAGVSQSPSNKVTEKGKDVELRCDPISGHTALYWYRQSLGQGLEFLIYFQGNSAPDKSGLPSDRFSAERTGGSVSTLTIQRTQQEDSAVYLCASRSQQGNEQFFGPGTRLTVL.

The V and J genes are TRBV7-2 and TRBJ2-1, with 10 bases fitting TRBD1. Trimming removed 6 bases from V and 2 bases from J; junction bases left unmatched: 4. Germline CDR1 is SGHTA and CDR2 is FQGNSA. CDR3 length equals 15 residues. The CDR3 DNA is TGTGCCAGCAGTTTGGACAGGGGGACCTACAATGAGCAGTTCTTC. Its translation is CASSLDRGTYNEQFF.

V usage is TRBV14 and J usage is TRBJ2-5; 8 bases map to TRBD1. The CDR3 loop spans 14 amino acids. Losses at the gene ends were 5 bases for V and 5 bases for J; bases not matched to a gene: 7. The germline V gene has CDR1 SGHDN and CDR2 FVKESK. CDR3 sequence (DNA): TGTGCCAGCAGCAACAGGGGGGCAGGGGAGACCCAGTACTTC. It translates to CASSNRGAGETQYF. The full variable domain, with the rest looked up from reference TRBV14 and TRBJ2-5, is EAGVTQFPSHSVIEKGQTVTLRCDPISGHDNLYWYRRVMGKEIKFLLHFVKESKQDESGMPNNRFLAERTGGTYSTLKVQPAELEDSGVYFCASSNRGAGETQYFGPGTRLLVL.

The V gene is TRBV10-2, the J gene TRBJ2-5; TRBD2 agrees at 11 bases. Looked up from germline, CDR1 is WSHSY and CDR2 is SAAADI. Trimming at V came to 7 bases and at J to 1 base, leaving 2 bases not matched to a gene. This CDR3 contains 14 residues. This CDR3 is CASTLAGGQETQYF. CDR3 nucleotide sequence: TGCGCCAGCACCCTAGCGGGGGGCCAAGAGACCCAGTACTTC.

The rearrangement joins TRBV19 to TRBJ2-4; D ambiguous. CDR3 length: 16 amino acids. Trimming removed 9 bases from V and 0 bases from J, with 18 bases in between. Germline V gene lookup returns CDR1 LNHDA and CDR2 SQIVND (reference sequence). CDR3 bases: TGTGCCAGCGCCCTACCGACACCAGGAGCCAAAAACATTCAGTACTTC. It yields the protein CASALPTPGAKNIQYF.

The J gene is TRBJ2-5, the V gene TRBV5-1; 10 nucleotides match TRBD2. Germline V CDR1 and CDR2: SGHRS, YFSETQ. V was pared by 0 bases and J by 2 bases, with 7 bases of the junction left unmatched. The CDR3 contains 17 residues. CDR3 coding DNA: TGCGCCAGCAGCTTGGAACTAGCGGGGACCGGACAAGAGACCCAGTACTTC. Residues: CASSLELAGTGQETQYF.

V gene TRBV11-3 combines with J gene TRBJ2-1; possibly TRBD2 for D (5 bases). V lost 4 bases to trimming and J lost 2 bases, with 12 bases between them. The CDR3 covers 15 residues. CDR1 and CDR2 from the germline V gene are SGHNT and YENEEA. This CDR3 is CASSSFTGTYNEQFF. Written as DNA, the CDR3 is TGTGCCAGCAGCTCCTTTACCGGGACCTACAATGAGCAGTTCTTC. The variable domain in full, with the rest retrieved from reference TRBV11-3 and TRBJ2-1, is EAGVVQSPRYKIIEKKQPVAFWCNPISGHNTLYWYLQNLGQGPELLIRYENEEAVDDSQLPKDRFSAERLKGVDSTLKIQPAELGDSAVYLCASSSFTGTYNEQFFGPGTRLTVL.

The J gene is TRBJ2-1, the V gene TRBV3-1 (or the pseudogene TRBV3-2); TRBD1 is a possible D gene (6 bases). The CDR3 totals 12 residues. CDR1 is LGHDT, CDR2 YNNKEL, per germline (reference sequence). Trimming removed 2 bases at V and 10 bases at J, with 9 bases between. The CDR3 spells CASSQIQGEQFF. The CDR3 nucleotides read TGTGCCAGCAGCCAAATACAGGGCGAGCAGTTCTTC.

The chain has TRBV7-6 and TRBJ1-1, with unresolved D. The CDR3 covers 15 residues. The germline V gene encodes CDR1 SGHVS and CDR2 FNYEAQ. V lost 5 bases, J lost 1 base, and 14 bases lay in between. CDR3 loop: CASSLYGETNTEAFF. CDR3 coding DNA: TGTGCCAGCAGCCTGTACGGGGAGACGAACACTGAAGCTTTCTTT.

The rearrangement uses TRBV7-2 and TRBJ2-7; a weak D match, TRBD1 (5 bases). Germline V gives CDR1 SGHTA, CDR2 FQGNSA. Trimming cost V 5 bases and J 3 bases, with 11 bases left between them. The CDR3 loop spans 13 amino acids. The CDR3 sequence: CASSPDRLYEQYF. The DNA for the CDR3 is TGTGCCAGCAGCCCCGACAGACTCTACGAGCAGTACTTC.

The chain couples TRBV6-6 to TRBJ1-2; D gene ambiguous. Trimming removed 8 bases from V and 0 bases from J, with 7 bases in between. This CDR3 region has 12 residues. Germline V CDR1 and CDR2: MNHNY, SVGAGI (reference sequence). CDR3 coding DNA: TGTGCCAGCGCGGAAGCTAACTATGGCTACACCTTC. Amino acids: CASAEANYGYTF.

In DNA, the CDR3 is TGTGCCAGCTCACCTCTCTCCTTCACAGGGGAGAACACTGAAGCTTTCTTT. Amino acids: CASSPLSFTGENTEAFF. The chain recombines TRBV18 with TRBJ1-1, with 7 bases matching TRBD1. The germline V gene encodes CDR1 KGHSH and CDR2 LQKENI. V was pared by 3 bases and J by 1 base, with 11 bases of the junction left unmatched. The CDR3 loop spans 17 amino acids.